This T cell receptor (beta chain) was sequenced during a study of control samples from healthy donors and cancer patients. This CDR3 contains 13 residues. The V gene's germline CDR1 is MNHEY and CDR2 SVGAGI. The V gene lost 8 bases and the J gene lost 0 bases, with 9 bases spanning the gap. Here immunoSEQ multiplex PCR was the method, and the copy in TCRdb shows in-frame clones only, minus some. The repertoire holds some 120,000 clones, with around 87% as singletons. The TCR comes from a young man in good health. The sample consisted of blood. The rearrangement joins TRBV6-5 to TRBJ2-3; D is tentatively TRBD1 or TRBD2 (5 bases each). The CDR3 region has the DNA TGTGCCAGCGGGGACCATAGCACAGATACGCAGTATTTT. Amino acids: CASGDHSTDTQYF.